Listed below are T cell receptor beta chains from one sample, sequenced in a study of control samples from healthy donors and cancer patients. TCRdb's copy holds only in-frame clones and misses some; the assay was immunoSEQ multiplex PCR. Counted here are 140,000 or so clones, more than 85% occurring once; the ten biggest clones make up approximately 3%. The sample comprised blood. The source of these receptors is a man between 25 and 39 years old in good health. Both conserved end residues are trimmed from each CDR3. Each record gives: CDR3 protein, J gene, clone size, V gene. Only part of the rows carry a size: once, few, many, or a class if the clone is expanded.

CDR3aa: ASSSSNEQF
j_gene: TRBJ2-1
abundance: -
v_gene: TRBV5-1

CDR3aa: ASTEDRTNTEAF
j_gene: TRBJ1-1
abundance: -
v_gene: TRBV6-5

CDR3aa: ASSLSSDNGYGYT
j_gene: TRBJ1-2
abundance: -
v_gene: TRBV27

CDR3aa: AWNERTSKYNEQF
j_gene: TRBJ2-1
abundance: once
v_gene: TRBV30

CDR3aa: ASRKDLNSPLH
j_gene: TRBJ1-6
abundance: -
v_gene: TRBV5-1

CDR3aa: ASSLAGLDYGYT
j_gene: TRBJ1-2
abundance: -
v_gene: TRBV3-1/TRBV3-2

CDR3aa: ASSDRSAATDTQY
j_gene: TRBJ2-3
abundance: -
v_gene: TRBV25-1

CDR3aa: ATSPAGTEAF
j_gene: TRBJ1-1
abundance: -
v_gene: TRBV15

CDR3aa: ASSEDSSVAGELF
j_gene: TRBJ2-2
abundance: -
v_gene: TRBV6-1

CDR3aa: ASSLDRGTEAF
j_gene: TRBJ1-1
abundance: -
v_gene: TRBV28

CDR3aa: ASSWGGTGGYEQY
j_gene: TRBJ2-7
abundance: -
v_gene: TRBV27

CDR3aa: ASSLGQGPSYEQY
j_gene: TRBJ2-7
abundance: -
v_gene: TRBV7-8

CDR3aa: ASRRAGGPPYYGYT
j_gene: TRBJ1-2
abundance: -
v_gene: TRBV5-1

CDR3aa: ASSYLTGGNEQF
j_gene: TRBJ2-1
abundance: once
v_gene: TRBV27

CDR3aa: ASSFPGGSGGELF
j_gene: TRBJ2-2
abundance: -
v_gene: TRBV7-8

CDR3aa: ASSSKMDRPQDEQF
j_gene: TRBJ2-1
abundance: -
v_gene: TRBV7-9

CDR3aa: ASSLGTGSYGYT
j_gene: TRBJ1-2
abundance: -
v_gene: TRBV5-4

CDR3aa: ASSQESTSSYNEQF
j_gene: TRBJ2-1
abundance: -
v_gene: TRBV4-2

CDR3aa: ASSFYRAEQY
j_gene: TRBJ2-7
abundance: -
v_gene: TRBV28

CDR3aa: ASSLTANTGELF
j_gene: TRBJ2-2
abundance: -
v_gene: TRBV5-1

CDR3aa: SVIRGTAF
j_gene: TRBJ1-1
abundance: -
v_gene: TRBV29-1

CDR3aa: ASSLYVGGVFNEQF
j_gene: TRBJ2-1
abundance: -
v_gene: TRBV5-6

CDR3aa: ASSQDLPWSQALFGNTIY
j_gene: TRBJ1-3
abundance: -
v_gene: TRBV3-1/TRBV3-2

CDR3aa: AWSGGGPISEQF
j_gene: TRBJ2-1
abundance: -
v_gene: TRBV30

CDR3aa: SVQGQGKQY
j_gene: TRBJ2-7
abundance: -
v_gene: TRBV29-1

CDR3aa: ASSQVLGGGAYEQY
j_gene: TRBJ2-7
abundance: -
v_gene: TRBV14

CDR3aa: ASSLLTGTANYGYT
j_gene: TRBJ1-2
abundance: -
v_gene: TRBV28

CDR3aa: ASSLGIRKSGANVLT
j_gene: TRBJ2-6
abundance: -
v_gene: TRBV5-6

CDR3aa: ASSRDRSTDTQY
j_gene: TRBJ2-3
abundance: once
v_gene: TRBV18

CDR3aa: ASVRDATNEKLF
j_gene: TRBJ1-4
abundance: -
v_gene: TRBV7-9

CDR3aa: ASSDSGDTDTQY
j_gene: TRBJ2-3
abundance: -
v_gene: TRBV9

CDR3aa: ASSFLGRTDTQY
j_gene: TRBJ2-3
abundance: once
v_gene: TRBV5-1

CDR3aa: ASSTEGHPAYEQY
j_gene: TRBJ2-7
abundance: -
v_gene: TRBV5-1

CDR3aa: ASSQEYRTEQF
j_gene: TRBJ2-1
abundance: once
v_gene: TRBV3-1/TRBV3-2

CDR3aa: AISPEEGDLNTEAF
j_gene: TRBJ1-1
abundance: -
v_gene: TRBV10-3

CDR3aa: ASSPSGALTIYEQY
j_gene: TRBJ2-7
abundance: -
v_gene: TRBV18

CDR3aa: ATSTGTGTYGYT
j_gene: TRBJ1-2
abundance: -
v_gene: TRBV24-1

CDR3aa: ASSLAVLAGSSTDTQY
j_gene: TRBJ2-3
abundance: -
v_gene: TRBV5-1

CDR3aa: ASSTNRGGSSAF
j_gene: TRBJ1-1
abundance: once
v_gene: TRBV19

CDR3aa: ASSLTRQGSGNTIY
j_gene: TRBJ1-3
abundance: -
v_gene: TRBV5-1